This TCR beta chain was identified in a study of beta chain features in type 1 diabetes (dated by TCRdb to between 2017 and 2018). Background on the whole study: Mean age, gender distribution, total cell number and subset yield did not differ between patients and healthy donors. A total of about 110 million sorted cells were examined across all samples, and the number of cells per subset was strongly correlated with RNA yield. The study compared the TCRB repertoires of sorted circulating CD4+ T cell subsets in recently diagnosed type 1 diabetes patients with those in matched healthy donors. Naive and central memory subsets were obtained from all 30 or so donors, but regulatory and stem cell-like memory subsets were isolated from only 8 patients and 8 healthy donors. Overall results and qualifications from the work: In all four CD4+ subsets, TCRB CDR3 length was moderately but significantly shorter in type 1 diabetes patients. Because cDNA rather than genomic DNA was sequenced, highly expressing activated cells could have been over-represented, although no difference in activation and CD3 levels was found between groups. Fewer insertions and more nucleotide deletions at VDJ recombination sites were observed in patients with type 1 diabetes, implying thymic rearrangement abnormalities. PCR might favor shorter templates, but patient and control samples were amplified and corrected together, so any skew would affect both groups equally. Naive, central memory and regulatory TCRB repertoires appeared to be more similar among patients than among healthy donors. Because the HLA sub-analyses included only small numbers of individuals, any influence of HLA type on TCRB rearrangement was left unresolved.

The entire isolated RNA was reverse transcribed using the High Capacity cDNA Reverse Transcription Kit, and thus expressed TCRB transcripts were sequenced. Deep immunoSEQ sequencing was applied to naive, central memory and regulatory T cell samples, giving an average of around 4 million total reads per sample. After sorted cells were lysed in RLT buffer, RNA was extracted with DNase-treated RNeasy Micro or Mini kits, with the choice depending on cell number. Each cell subset was processed on its own to prevent cross-contamination, while patient and healthy donor samples were processed together. The immunoSEQ multiplex PCR was used to amplify TCRB sequences from cDNA, yielding 87-bp fragments that span the CDR3 region. Amplicons were sequenced on the Illumina HiSeq platform. Regarding the original processing steps: Synthetic template baselines were used to correct PCR bias computationally, reads within Hamming distance 2 were collapsed, and singletons that could not be merged were discarded. Reads were aligned to IMGT to assign V, D and J genes, CDR3 length, and insertions or deletions at six rearrangement sites. Within each subset, clonotype counts were normalized to sorted cell number, after which true diversity and Gini coefficients were computed with the tcR R package. The overlap coefficient, calculated on TCRB nucleotide sequences, was used to quantify repertoire sharing. Out-of-frame TCRB sequences from naive cells were analyzed to stand in for the pre-selection repertoire. Drawn from immuneACCESS, this table holds only the in-frame rearrangements with V and J called that TCRdb kept. Clones are partly lost; checked studies trace under half to an unresolved V gene and leave the rest unexplained. The V and J calls and clone size come from that table; D and trimming were worked out from the DNA. For this sample there are more than 250,000 clones; 20% appear just once. 0.028% of the sample is held by the ten biggest clonotypes.

The CDR3 spans 15 residues, from the cysteine through the phenylalanine. The sequence is cut down to CDR3 DNA, 45 bases in frame from base 1. Trimming leaves V shorter by 3 bases and J shorter by 2 bases, with the junction holding 4 bases beyond the gene matches. In the germline V gene, CDR1 corresponds to MDHEN and CDR2 to SYDVKM. A single peripheral blood draw of around 0.11 L on average was collected from each donor into heparinised tubes. A BD FACSAria II and a panel including CD45RO, CCR7, CD25, CD127, CD95 and CD27 were used to sort naive, central memory, regulatory and stem cell-like memory CD4+ T cells. Every sorted population had a purity above 95%. PBMCs were isolated immediately by Lymphoprep density gradient centrifugation and stained directly without culture. To minimize batch effects, samples were stained and sorted in pairs, one healthy donor with one patient per experiment. This clone was counted only a few times. Its antigen remains undetermined. Base qualities are not recorded, but no much larger clone differs from it by a single base.

Input material: naive CD4+ T cells from blood. In light of the paper, this sample's cell subset or site label describes: true naive CD4+ T cells. This clonotype was obtained from a woman aged 40 to 50 with type 1 diabetes. The V gene is TRBV28 and the J gene is TRBJ1-2, and 9 junctional nucleotides match TRBD1. The CDR3 amino acid sequence is: CASSFGGQGNYGYTF. The sequence in DNA is TGTGCCAGCAGTTTCGGGGGACAGGGAAACTATGGCTACACCTTC.